The 9 T cell receptor beta chains listed next were all sequenced from one sample in a study of CD8 T cells in ankylosing spondylitis listed by TCRdb under 2017. To prepare the library, 5' RACE was applied. Instrument used: Illumina HiSeq 2500. TCRdb applied fastp at Q25 and MiXCR to the public reads, then kept only in-frame beta chains. Rows with one shared CDR3 protein collapse into an entry with the most common genes and DNA. The sample yields 150,000 to 200,000 distinct CDR3 sequences; 15% to 20% were counted once. The biggest ten clones account for approximately 4% of the sample. Sequencing was performed on blood, either unsorted or a sorted T cell fraction (not recorded which). The receptors derive from a male donor aged 10-29 years with ankylosing spondylitis or in good health (not recorded which). Donor details come from another sample of the same person, matched by shared clones.

At least ten counts were recorded for this clonotype. V and J are TRBV20-1 and TRBJ1-5; tentatively, D is TRBD1 (6 bases). The CDR3 runs to 15 residues. Trimming took 0 bases from V and 4 from J, leaving 13 bases between them. Germline V lookup: CDR1 DFQATT, CDR2 SNEGSKA (reference sequence). CDR3 amino acids: CSARDHRDPNQPQHF. The CDR3 region has the DNA TGCAGTGCTAGAGATCACAGGGACCCTAATCAGCCCCAGCATTTT.

In this sample, this clonotype turned up many times. CDR3 sequence: CASSLVTSGSGDTQYF. The CDR3 region has the DNA TGCGCCAGCAGCTTGGTGACAAGCGGGAGTGGGGATACGCAGTATTTT. The chain links TRBV5-1 to TRBJ2-3, with 8 bases identical to TRBD2. Germline CDR1 and CDR2: SGHRS and YFSETQ. With 0 bases clipped from V and 6 bases from J, the junction kept 9 bases outside the gene matches. The CDR3 is 16 residues long.

This sequence joins TRBV20-1 and TRBJ2-1; TRBD2 matches at 8 bases. From germline, CDR1 is DFQATT and CDR2 SNEGSKA (reference sequence). The CDR3 is 13 residues long. The V and J ends lost 5 bases and 9 bases, in that order; junction bases with no gene match: 9. This CDR3 is CSAPGTRAGEQFF. As DNA, the CDR3 is TGCAGTGCTCCCGGGACTAGAGCTGGTGAGCAGTTCTTC.

This clonotype was detected a few times. The CDR3, as DNA: TGTGCCAGCAGCTTGGCGCCCAGGATTGAAGCTTTCTTT. It encodes CASSLAPRIEAFF. The genes are TRBV5-5 and TRBJ1-1; D is unresolved. Germline V gene lookup returns CDR1 SGHKS and CDR2 YYEKEE (reference sequence). Trimming stripped 0 bases from V and 7 bases from J, with 10 bases between. CDR3 length: 13 amino acids.

This clonotype was recorded at least ten times. CDR3 residues: CSPDRWETQYF. The CDR3 DNA sequence: TGCAGCCCGGACCGCTGGGAGACCCAGTACTTC. V is TRBV29-1 and J is TRBJ2-5; D uncertain. Germline V CDR1 and CDR2: SQVTM, ANQGSEA. The CDR3 is made up of 11 amino acids. V lost 8 bases and J 5 bases, leaving 12 bases between the germline ends.

The table lists this clonotype with many counts. This sequence joins TRBV18 and TRBJ2-7, with 11 bases that match TRBD1. CDR3 length equals 15 residues. The trim removed 3 bases at V and 4 bases at J, leaving 5 bases unmatched. Germline loops: CDR1 KGHSH, CDR2 LQKENI. The CDR3: CASSPRGQGVYEQYF. The DNA of the CDR3 is TGTGCCAGCTCACCCAGGGGACAGGGGGTATACGAGCAGTACTTC.

The chain joins TRBV20-1 to TRBJ2-3; D is uncertain. This CDR3 is 13 amino acids long. Trimming removed 4 bases at V and 2 bases at J, with 10 bases between. Looked up from germline, CDR1 is DFQATT and CDR2 is SNEGSKA (reference sequence). CDR3 DNA sequence: TGCAGTGCTATGCGGCAAATCACAGATACGCAGTATTTT. This gives the protein CSAMRQITDTQYF.

In its sample, this clonotype was seen many times. The J gene is TRBJ2-1, the V gene TRBV20-1, with 14 bases that match TRBD2. The CDR3 length is 17 residues. After removal of 5 bases from V and 6 bases from J, the junction contained 12 bases not matched to a gene. Germline CDR1 reads DFQATT; CDR2 reads SNEGSKA (reference sequence). The CDR3 nucleotides are TGCAGTGCTGACCGGGGGAGACTAGCGGGGGGGATCAATGAGCAGTTCTTC. It translates to CSADRGRLAGGINEQFF.

CDR3 bases: TGTGCCAGCAACAGGGTTTCAACGAACACCGGGGAGCTGTTTTTT. The encoded protein is CASNRVSTNTGELFF. The V gene is TRBV6-5, the J gene TRBJ2-2; weak D call: TRBD1 (6 bases). The germline CDR1 and CDR2 sequences are MNHEY and SVGAGI. This CDR3 spans 15 amino acids. With 7 bases removed from V and 0 bases from J, the gap between germline ends came to 12 bases.